The present entry profiles one TCR beta chain with its context. It lacks a known antigen. No quality values exist for individual bases; no much larger clone is one base distant. These data are taken from a study of control samples from healthy donors and cancer patients (dated by TCRdb to the early 2020s). Libraries were prepared through the immunoSEQ multiplex PCR assay. As stored in TCRdb, this immuneACCESS dataset retains in-frame rearrangements with V and J assigned. A fraction of the clones does not appear; measured against another copy, unresolved V genes explain less than half of the discrepancy, and the remainder lacks a known reason. Counted in this sample were some 100,000 clones; over 85% of them appeared once. 6.5% to 9.5% of the sample comes from the top ten. V is pared back by 1 base and J by 2 bases, with 8 bases lying between the germline termini. The germline V gene provides CDR1 MNHNS and CDR2 SASEGT. From the cysteine up to the phenylalanine, the CDR3 has a length of 14 residues. The retained sequence is limited to the CDR3, 42 bases, with the frame set at the first base.

This TCR derives from a man aged 18 to 35 in good health. Sequencing input: blood. The rearrangement combines TRBV6-1 with TRBJ2-5; no D gene can be assigned with confidence. The CDR3 region reads CASSEGRIQETQYF. The sequenced DNA is TGTGCCAGCAGTGAAGGGCGGATACAAGAGACCCAGTACTTC.